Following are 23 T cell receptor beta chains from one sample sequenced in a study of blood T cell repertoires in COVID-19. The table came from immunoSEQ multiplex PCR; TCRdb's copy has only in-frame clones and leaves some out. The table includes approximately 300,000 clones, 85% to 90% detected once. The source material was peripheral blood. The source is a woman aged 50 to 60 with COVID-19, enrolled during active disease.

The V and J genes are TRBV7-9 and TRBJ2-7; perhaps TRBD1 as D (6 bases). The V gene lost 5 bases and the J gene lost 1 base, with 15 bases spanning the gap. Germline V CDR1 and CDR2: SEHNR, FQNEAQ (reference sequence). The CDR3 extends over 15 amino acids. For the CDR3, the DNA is TGTGCCAGCAGCGCCGGACAGCACGCATCCTACGAGCAGTACTTC. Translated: CASSAGQHASYEQYF.

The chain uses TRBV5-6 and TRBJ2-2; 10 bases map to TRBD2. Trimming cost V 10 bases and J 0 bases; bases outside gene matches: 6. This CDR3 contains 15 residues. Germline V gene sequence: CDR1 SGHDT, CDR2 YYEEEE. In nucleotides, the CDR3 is TGTGCCCGGGATAGCGGGAGGACGAACACCGGGGAGCTGTTTTTT. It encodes CARDSGRTNTGELFF.

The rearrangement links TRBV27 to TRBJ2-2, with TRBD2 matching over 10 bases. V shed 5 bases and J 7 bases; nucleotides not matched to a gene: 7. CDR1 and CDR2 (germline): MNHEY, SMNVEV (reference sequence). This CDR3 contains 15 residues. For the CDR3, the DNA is TGTGCCAGCAGTCACGGGACTAGCGCCAGCGGGGAGCTGTTTTTT. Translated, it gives CASSHGTSASGELFF.

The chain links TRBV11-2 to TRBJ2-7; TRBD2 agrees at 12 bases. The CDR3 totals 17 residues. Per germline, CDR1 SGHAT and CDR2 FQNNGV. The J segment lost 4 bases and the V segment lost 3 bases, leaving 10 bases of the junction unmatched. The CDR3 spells CASSFQARTSGIYEQYF. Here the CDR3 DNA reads TGTGCCAGCAGCTTTCAGGCACGGACTAGCGGGATTTACGAGCAGTACTTC.

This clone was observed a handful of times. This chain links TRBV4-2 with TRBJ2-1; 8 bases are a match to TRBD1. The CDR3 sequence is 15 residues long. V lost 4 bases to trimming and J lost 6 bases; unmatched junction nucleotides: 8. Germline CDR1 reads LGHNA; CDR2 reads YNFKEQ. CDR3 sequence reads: CASSPQDRDGNEQFF. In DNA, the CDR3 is TGTGCCAGCAGCCCGCAGGACAGGGACGGCAATGAGCAGTTCTTC.

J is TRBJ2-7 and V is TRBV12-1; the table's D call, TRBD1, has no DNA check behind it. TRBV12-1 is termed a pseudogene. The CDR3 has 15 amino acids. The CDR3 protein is CASSEDRDRVDEQYF. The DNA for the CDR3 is TGTGCCAGCAGCGAAGACCGGGACAGGGTCGACGAGCAGTACTTC.

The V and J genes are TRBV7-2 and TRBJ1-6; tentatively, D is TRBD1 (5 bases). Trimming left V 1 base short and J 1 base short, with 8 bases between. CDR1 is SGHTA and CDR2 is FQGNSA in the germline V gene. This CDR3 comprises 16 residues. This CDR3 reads CASSLVGGSYNSPLHF. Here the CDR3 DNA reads TGTGCCAGCAGCTTAGTCGGGGGTTCCTATAATTCACCCCTCCACTTT. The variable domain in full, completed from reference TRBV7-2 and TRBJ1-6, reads GAGVSQSPSNKVTEKGKDVELRCDPISGHTALYWYRQSLGQGLEFLIYFQGNSAPDKSGLPSDRFSAERTGGSVSTLTIQRTQQEDSAVYLCASSLVGGSYNSPLHFGNGTRLTVT.

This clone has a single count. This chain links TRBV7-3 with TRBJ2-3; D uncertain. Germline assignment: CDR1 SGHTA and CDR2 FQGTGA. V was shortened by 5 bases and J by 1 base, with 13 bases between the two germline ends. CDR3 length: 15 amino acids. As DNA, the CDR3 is TGTGCCAGCAGCCCAAGAAATCTAGGCACAGATACGCAGTATTTT. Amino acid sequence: CASSPRNLGTDTQYF.

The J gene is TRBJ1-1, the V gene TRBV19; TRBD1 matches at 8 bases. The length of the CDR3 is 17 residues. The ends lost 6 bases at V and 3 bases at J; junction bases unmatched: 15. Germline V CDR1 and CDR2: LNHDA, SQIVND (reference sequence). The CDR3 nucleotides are TGTGCCAGTAGAGAATTAAACAGGGGGAAGGTCGACACTGAAGCTTTCTTT. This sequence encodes CASRELNRGKVDTEAFF. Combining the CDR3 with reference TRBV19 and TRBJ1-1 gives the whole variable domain DGGITQSPKYLFRKEGQNVTLSCEQNLNHDAMYWYRQDPGQGLRLIYYSQIVNDFQKGDIAEGYSVSREKKESFPLTVTSAQKNPTAFYLCASRELNRGKVDTEAFFGQGTRLTVV.

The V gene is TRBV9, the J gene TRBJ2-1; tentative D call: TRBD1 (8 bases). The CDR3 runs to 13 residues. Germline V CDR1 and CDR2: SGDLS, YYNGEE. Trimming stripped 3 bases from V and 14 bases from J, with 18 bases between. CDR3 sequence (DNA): TGTGCCAGCAGCGAGGGAGGGGGGACAGGCAAGTTCTTC. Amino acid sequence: CASSEGGGTGKFF.

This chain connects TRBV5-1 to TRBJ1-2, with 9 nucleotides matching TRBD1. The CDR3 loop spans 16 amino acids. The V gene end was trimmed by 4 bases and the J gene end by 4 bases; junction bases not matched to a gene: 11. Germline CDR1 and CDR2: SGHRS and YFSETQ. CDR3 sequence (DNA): TGCGCCAGCAGCACCGACCCCGGGACAGGGAGCTATGGCTACACCTTC. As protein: CASSTDPGTGSYGYTF.

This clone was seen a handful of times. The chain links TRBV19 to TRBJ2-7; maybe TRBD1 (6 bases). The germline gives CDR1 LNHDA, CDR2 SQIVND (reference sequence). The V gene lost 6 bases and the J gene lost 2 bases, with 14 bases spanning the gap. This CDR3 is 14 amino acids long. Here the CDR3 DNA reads TGTGCCAGTAGAATGGACAGCCTAACCTACGAGCAGTACTTC. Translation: CASRMDSLTYEQYF.

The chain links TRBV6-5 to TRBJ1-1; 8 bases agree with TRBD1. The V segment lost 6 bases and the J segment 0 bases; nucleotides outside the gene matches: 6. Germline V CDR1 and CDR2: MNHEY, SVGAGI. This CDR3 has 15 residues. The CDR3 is CASSTGGRLNTEAFF. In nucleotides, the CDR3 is TGTGCCAGCAGCACAGGGGGTCGATTGAACACTGAAGCTTTCTTT.

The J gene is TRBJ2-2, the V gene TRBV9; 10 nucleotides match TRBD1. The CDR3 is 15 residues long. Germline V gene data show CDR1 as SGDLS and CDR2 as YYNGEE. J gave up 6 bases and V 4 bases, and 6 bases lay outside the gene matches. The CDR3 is CASSPRTGGAGELFF. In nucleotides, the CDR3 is TGTGCCAGCAGCCCACGGACAGGGGGGGCCGGGGAGCTGTTTTTT.

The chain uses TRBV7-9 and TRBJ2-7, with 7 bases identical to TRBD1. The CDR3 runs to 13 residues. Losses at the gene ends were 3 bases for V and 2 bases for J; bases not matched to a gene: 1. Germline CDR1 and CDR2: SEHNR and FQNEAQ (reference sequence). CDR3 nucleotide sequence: TGTGCCAGCAGCTTGACAGGGACCTACGAGCAGTACTTC. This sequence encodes CASSLTGTYEQYF.

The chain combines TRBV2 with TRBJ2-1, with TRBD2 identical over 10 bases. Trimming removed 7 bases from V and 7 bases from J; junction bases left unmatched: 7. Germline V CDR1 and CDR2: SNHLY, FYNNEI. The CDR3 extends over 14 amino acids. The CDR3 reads CASIPGLALNEQFF. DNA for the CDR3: TGTGCCAGCATTCCGGGACTAGCGCTTAATGAGCAGTTCTTC.

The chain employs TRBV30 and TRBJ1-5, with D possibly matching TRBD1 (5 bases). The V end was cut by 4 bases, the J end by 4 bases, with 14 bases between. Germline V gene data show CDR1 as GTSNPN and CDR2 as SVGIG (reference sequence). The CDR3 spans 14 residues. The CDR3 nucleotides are TGTGCCTGGAACCGGCAGGGTGGGAATCAGCCCCAGCATTTT. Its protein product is CAWNRQGGNQPQHF.

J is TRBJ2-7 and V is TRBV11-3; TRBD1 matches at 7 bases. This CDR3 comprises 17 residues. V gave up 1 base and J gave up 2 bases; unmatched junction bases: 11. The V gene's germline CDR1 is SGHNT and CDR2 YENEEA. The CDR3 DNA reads TGTGCCAGCAGCTTAGTCCCCCCTACAGGGGCCCCCTACGAGCAGTACTTC. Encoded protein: CASSLVPPTGAPYEQYF.

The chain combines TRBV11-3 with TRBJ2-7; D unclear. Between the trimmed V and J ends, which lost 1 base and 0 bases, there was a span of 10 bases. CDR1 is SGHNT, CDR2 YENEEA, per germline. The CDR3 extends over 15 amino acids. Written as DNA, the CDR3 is TGTGCCAGCAGCTTAGGCACTATCAGCTCCTACGAGCAGTACTTC. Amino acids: CASSLGTISSYEQYF.

DNA for the CDR3: TGTGCCAGCAGCTTTAGGGGTCAGGATGAAAAACTGTTTTTT. It yields the protein CASSFRGQDEKLFF. V usage is TRBV7-9 and J usage is TRBJ1-4, with D tentatively TRBD1 (5 bases). V lost 3 bases and J 6 bases, leaving 11 bases between the germline ends. The CDR3 totals 14 residues. CDR1 is SEHNR, CDR2 FQNEAQ, per germline (reference sequence).

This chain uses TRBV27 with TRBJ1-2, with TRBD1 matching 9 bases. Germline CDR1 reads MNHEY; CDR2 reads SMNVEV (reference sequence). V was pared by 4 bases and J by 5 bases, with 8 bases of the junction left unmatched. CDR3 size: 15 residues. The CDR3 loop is CASSSPGQGQYGYTF. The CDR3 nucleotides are TGTGCCAGCAGTTCCCCGGGACAGGGACAATATGGCTACACCTTC.

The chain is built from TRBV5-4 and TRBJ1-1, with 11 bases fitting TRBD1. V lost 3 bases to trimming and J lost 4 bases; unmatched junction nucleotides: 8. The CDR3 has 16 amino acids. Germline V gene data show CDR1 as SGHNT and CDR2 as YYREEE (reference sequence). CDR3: CASSSGQGVIGTEAFF. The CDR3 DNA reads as TGTGCCAGCAGCTCGGGACAGGGGGTGATTGGCACTGAAGCTTTCTTT.

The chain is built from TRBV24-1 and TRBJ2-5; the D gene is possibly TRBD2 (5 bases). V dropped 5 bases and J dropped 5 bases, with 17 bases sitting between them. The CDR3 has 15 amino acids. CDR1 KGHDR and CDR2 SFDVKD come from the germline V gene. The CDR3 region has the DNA TGTGCCACCAGTGGGAGCGGCCACGAAGGGGAGACCCAGTACTTC. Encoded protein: CATSGSGHEGETQYF.